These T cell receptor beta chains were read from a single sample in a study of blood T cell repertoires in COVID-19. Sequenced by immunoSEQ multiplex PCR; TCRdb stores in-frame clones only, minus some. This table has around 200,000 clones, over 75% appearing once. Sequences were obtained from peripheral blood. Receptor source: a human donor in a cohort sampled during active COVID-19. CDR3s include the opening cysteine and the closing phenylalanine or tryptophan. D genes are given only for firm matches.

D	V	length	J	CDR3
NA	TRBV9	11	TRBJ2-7	CAIPQGPEQYF
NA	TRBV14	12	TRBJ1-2	CASSRQSYGYTF
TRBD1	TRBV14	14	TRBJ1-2	CASSPRRGLGSYTF
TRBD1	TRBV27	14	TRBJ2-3	CASSSRGQSDTQYF
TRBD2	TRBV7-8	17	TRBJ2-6	CASSPGLASSGANVLTF
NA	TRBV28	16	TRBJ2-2	CASSVGGSGNTGELFF
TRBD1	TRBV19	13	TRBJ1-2	CASSPGTGYGYTF
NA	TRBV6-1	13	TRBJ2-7	CASSDGRAYEQYF
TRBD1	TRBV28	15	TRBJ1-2	CASSAPGQEYRGYTF
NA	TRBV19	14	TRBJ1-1	CASSPLGGSTEAFF
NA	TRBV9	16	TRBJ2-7	CASSAGGQTGVYEQYF
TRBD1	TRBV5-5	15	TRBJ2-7	CASSFRDRVPYEQYF
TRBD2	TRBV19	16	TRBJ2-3	CASSIHPAGGRDTQYF
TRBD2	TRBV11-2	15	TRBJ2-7	CASSRISGGGGEQYF
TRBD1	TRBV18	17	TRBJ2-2	CASSLRWDRTNTGELFF
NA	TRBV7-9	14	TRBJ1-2	CASSYPERRYGYTF
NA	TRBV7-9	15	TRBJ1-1	CASSRREGRNTEAFF
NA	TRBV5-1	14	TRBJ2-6	CASTDTSGANVLTF
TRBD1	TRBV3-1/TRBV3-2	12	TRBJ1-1	CASSQADREAFF
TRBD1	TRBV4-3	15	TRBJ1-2	CASSQIRDRNYGYTF
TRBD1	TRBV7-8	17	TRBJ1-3	CASSFSGTARSGNTIYF
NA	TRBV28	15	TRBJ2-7	CASRREVGSSYEQYF
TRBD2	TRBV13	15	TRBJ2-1	CASSRTGGMDNEQFF
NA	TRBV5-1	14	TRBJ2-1	CASINGPTYNEQFF
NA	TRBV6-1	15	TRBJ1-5	CASSDPTAGDQPQHF
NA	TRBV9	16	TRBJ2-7	CASSVGRDLSSYEQYF
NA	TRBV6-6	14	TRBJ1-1	CASSYINRATEAFF
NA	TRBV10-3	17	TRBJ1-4	CAISESGTSATNEKLFF
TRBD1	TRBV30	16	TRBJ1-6	CAWDRGKSLRNSPLHF
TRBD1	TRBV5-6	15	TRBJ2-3	CASILTQGGTDTQYF
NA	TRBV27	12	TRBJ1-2	CASSLRGYGYTF
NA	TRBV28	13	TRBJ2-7	CASNQVVPGEQYF
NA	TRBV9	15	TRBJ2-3	CASSVAVHGGDTQYF
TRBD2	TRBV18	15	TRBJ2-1	CASSPVLLAANEQFF
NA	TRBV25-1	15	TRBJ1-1	CASSVSEGRYTEAFF
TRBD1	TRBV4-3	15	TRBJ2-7	CASSQDRGGGYEQYF
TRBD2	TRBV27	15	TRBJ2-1	CASSLSRGLANEQFF
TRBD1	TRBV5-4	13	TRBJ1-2	CASSFDRARGYTF
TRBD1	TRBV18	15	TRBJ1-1	CASSSTDRGDTEAFF
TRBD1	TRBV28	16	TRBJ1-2	CASSSVRDRGEYGYTF
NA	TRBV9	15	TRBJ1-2	CASSVVAGDNYGYTF
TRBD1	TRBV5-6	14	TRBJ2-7	CASSWTGGAYEQYF
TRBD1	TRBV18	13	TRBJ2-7	CASSLRQGYEQYF
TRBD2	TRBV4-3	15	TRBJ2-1	CASSQYGLDYNEQFF
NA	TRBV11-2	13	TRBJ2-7	CASSFWRAYEQYF
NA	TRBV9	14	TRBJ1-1	CASSVGGQDTEAFF
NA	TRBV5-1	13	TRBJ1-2	CASSLGTEYGYTF
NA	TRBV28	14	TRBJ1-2	CASSPPGSLHGYTF
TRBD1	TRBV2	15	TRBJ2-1	CASSAWGQYNNEQFF
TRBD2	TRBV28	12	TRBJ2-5	CASGGESETQYF
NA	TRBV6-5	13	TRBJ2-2	CASSRGRTGELFF
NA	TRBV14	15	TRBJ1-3	CASSQGLISGNTIYF
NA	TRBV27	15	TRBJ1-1	CASSLTETLNTEAFF
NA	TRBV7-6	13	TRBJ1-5	CASSEGGNQPQHF
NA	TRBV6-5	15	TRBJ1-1	CASSYSRGARTEAFF
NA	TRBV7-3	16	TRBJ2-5	CASSSWGGGGLGTQYF
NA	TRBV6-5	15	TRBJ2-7	CASSYSTVLSYEQYF
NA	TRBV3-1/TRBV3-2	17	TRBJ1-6	CASSQALHGDRSSPLHF
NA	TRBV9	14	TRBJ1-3	CASSASDTSNTIYF
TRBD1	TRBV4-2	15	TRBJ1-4	CASSQPDRANEKLFF